Listed here is a single TCR beta chain. The CDR3 is 15 residues long. J gave up 4 bases and V 5 bases, and 11 bases lay outside the gene matches. In germline, CDR1 is DFQATT, CDR2 SNEGSKA (reference sequence). The entry originates in a study of blood T cells in healthy people across ages. Together with a sample-barcoded 5' primer, a J-beta primer mix was included in a second PCR lasting about 6 to 11 cycles. In TCRdb, the 5' RACE reads were re-called with MiXCR into one record per CDR3 protein. The table shows under 750,000 distinct CDR3 sequences, with 40% to 55% occurring only once. The chain carries TRBV20-1 and TRBJ2-7, with 10 positions matching TRBD1. The sequencing input was blood. This TCR derives from a man of 80 years or more in good health. The CDR3 reads CSALPGQGGGYEQYF. The CDR3, as DNA: TGCAGTGCTTTACCTGGACAGGGGGGAGGGTACGAGCAGTACTTC.